There are many counts of the clone carrying this TCR beta chain. What it recognizes is unknown. Other DNA sequences within the sample encode an identical CDR3. Under the authors' procedure: To classify distant metastasis in papillary thyroid cancer, a model was built from CDR3 differences across clinicopathological groups. TCRdb reanalyzed the PCR reads with MiXCR. TCRdb, rather than the study authors, made the V and J calls. This sample has some 19,000 clones, with approximately 32% found just once. Every patient was untreated before thyroid surgery. These data come from a study of metastatic and nonmetastatic thyroid tumors. Study at large: Repertoires of blood and of tissue (tumor or nodule) from malignant and benign thyroid patients were compared. Broader study findings: Malignant tumors reportedly showed significantly higher TCR beta diversity than benign nodules in both blood and tumor.

The CDR3 runs to 15 residues. From germline, CDR1 is LNHDA and CDR2 SQIVND (reference sequence). After removal of 9 bases from V and 6 bases from J, the junction contained 10 bases not matched to a gene. The clonotype comes from a female donor with papillary thyroid cancer or a benign thyroid nodule (not recorded which). Some clones in this sample may be carry-over from other donors' samples. Sample: adjacent normal tissue. The chain combines TRBV19 with TRBJ2-1, with 11 bases that match TRBD2. The CDR3 DNA reads as TGTGCCAGCAGTTATAGCGGGGGGGCCGGCAATGAGCAGTTCTTC. Encoded protein: CASSYSGGAGNEQFF.